Listed below are T cell receptor beta chains from one sample, sequenced in a study of identical twins. TCRdb called the 5' RACE reads again in MiXCR, with one record for every CDR3 protein. The sample holds approximately 220,000 distinct CDR3 sequences; 6% to 9% are singletons and the top ten take around 2.1%. This same sample was also part of a study on yellow fever vaccine responses in identical twins.

The sequenced sample was memory (CD45RO+) T cells sorted from blood. Every receptor here comes from a woman in her late teens or twenties in good health. Each CDR3 is given with its conserved first and last residue. D genes are given only for firm matches. Clone size is not always given. Where it is, it says once, few, many or a class for expanded clones.

j_call v_call clone_size d_call cdr3_nt cdr3_aa
TRBJ2-3 TRBV15 few NA TGTGCCACCAGCAGAGTGGGACGAGACACGCAGTATTTT CATSRVGRDTQYF
TRBJ1-2 TRBV6-5 few TRBD1 TGTGCCAGCAGACAGGGACAGCTTGTCTACACCTTC CASRQGQLVYTF
TRBJ2-3 TRBV7-9 few TRBD2 TGTGCCAGCAGCTCTAGCGGGGTGGTGGATACGCAGTATTTT CASSSSGVVDTQYF
TRBJ2-1 TRBV28 few TRBD2 TGTGCCAGCAGTTTACTAGCGGGAGGTAGTTTCTTC CASSLLAGGSFF
TRBJ2-7 TRBV6-6 few TRBD1 TGTGCCAGCAGTTTCGGGGACAGCTACGAGCAGTACTTC CASSFGDSYEQYF
TRBJ2-5 TRBV12-3/TRBV12-4 many TRBD1 TGTGCCAGCAGTTTAAGGTGGACAGGGATGGAGACCCAGTACTTC CASSLRWTGMETQYF
TRBJ1-2 TRBV6-6 NA NA TGTGCCAGCAGCCCAGCTGTGGACTATGGCTACACCTTC CASSPAVDYGYTF
TRBJ2-7 TRBV5-1 many TRBD1 TGCGCCAGCAGCTTGGACAGGGGGGATCGGGAGCAGTACTTC CASSLDRGDREQYF
TRBJ1-4 TRBV28 NA TRBD1 TGTGCCAGCAGCCTAACAGGGGCCAGAGGTACTAATGAAAAACTGTTTTTT CASSLTGARGTNEKLFF
TRBJ2-7 TRBV5-1 many NA TGCGCCAGCAGCCCGAGGGCGGAACCGTACGAGCAGTACTTC CASSPRAEPYEQYF
TRBJ2-7 TRBV4-3 NA NA TGCGCCAGCACCACCTTGTATGGCTCCTACGAGCAGTACTTC CASTTLYGSYEQYF
TRBJ1-2 TRBV24-1 few NA TGTGCCACCAGTGATAGGTACAGGATCAACTATGGCTACACCTTC CATSDRYRINYGYTF